One sample yielded the 9 T cell receptor beta chains listed below, sequenced in a study of cytotoxic CD8 clonotypes in ibrutinib-treated CLL. Some clones are missing from TCRdb's copy, which holds only in-frame ones; the method was immunoSEQ multiplex PCR. The sample lists 200,000 to 250,000 clones; roughly 65% were seen once. This specimen was PBMCs, taken after 12 months of ibrutinib treatment. These receptors all come from a human donor with chronic lymphocytic leukemia.

The V gene is TRBV29-1, the J gene TRBJ2-7, with D possibly called TRBD1 or TRBD2 (5 bases each). This CDR3 is 11 amino acids long. Germline CDR1 and CDR2: SQVTM and ANQGSEA. Deletions cut 7 bases from V and 5 bases from J, with 12 bases between. The CDR3 DNA reads as TGCAGCGCGGGTAGAGGGGACGAGCAGTACTTC. Translated: CSAGRGDEQYF.

This clone was observed a single time. The chain has TRBV7-2 and TRBJ1-1, with D perhaps matching TRBD1 (5 bases). Between the trimmed V and J ends, which lost 5 bases and 4 bases, there was a span of 14 bases. Germline V lookup: CDR1 SGHTA, CDR2 FQGNSA. This CDR3 is 14 amino acids long. The DNA of the CDR3 is TGTGCCAGCAGCCGACTGGGTGGGGGCACTGAAGCTTTCTTT. This translates into CASSRLGGGTEAFF.

J is TRBJ2-1 and V is TRBV29-1; TRBD1 aligns across 7 bases. J was trimmed by 4 bases and V by 5 bases; bases with no gene match: 8. Germline assignment: CDR1 SQVTM and CDR2 ANQGSEA. The CDR3 runs to 14 residues. The CDR3 here is CSVSGTANYNEQFF. CDR3 DNA sequence: TGCAGCGTTTCTGGGACAGCCAATTACAATGAGCAGTTCTTC.

The rearrangement joins TRBV9 to TRBJ2-7; 8 bases agree with TRBD2. There are 15 residues in the CDR3. In germline, CDR1 is SGDLS, CDR2 YYNGEE. V lost 3 bases to trimming and J lost 7 bases; unmatched junction nucleotides: 12. The CDR3 DNA reads as TGTGCCAGCAGCGGGGGGGCTAGCGGGCTCGAAGAGCAGTACTTC. Its protein product is CASSGGASGLEEQYF.

This clone was observed once. The V call is TRBV9, the J call TRBJ1-5, with D unclear. The CDR3 extends over 15 amino acids. Germline V gene sequence: CDR1 SGDLS, CDR2 YYNGEE. The V end lost 0 bases, the J end lost 1 base, and 8 bases lay between the germline ends. CDR3 DNA: TGTGCCAGCAGCGTAGAGCCGGGGAGCAATCAGCCCCAGCATTTT. The encoded protein is CASSVEPGSNQPQHF.

The genes are TRBV30 and TRBJ2-7; tentative D call: TRBD2 (5 bases). Trimming stripped 2 bases from V and 3 bases from J, with 14 bases between. Germline V gene sequence: CDR1 GTSNPN, CDR2 SVGIG (reference sequence). CDR3 length equals 14 residues. CDR3 DNA sequence: TGTGCCTGGAGTACTAAATCCGGAGGCTACGAGCAGTACTTC. Its protein product is CAWSTKSGGYEQYF.

This chain uses TRBV27 with TRBJ2-1; D possibly corresponds to TRBD1 (6 bases). CDR3 size: 14 residues. CDR1 and CDR2 from the germline V gene are MNHEY and SMNVEV (reference sequence). Deletions cut 3 bases from V and 9 bases from J, with 15 bases between. The CDR3: CASSFPGELGEQFF. The CDR3 nucleotides read TGTGCCAGCAGTTTCCCAGGGGAGTTAGGTGAGCAGTTCTTC.

The rearrangement links TRBV7-2 to TRBJ1-4, with 10 positions matching TRBD1. The CDR3 is 15 residues long. V shed 4 bases, J shed 10 bases, and the junction held 9 bases outside the gene matches. Looked up from germline, CDR1 is SGHTA and CDR2 is FQGNSA. The CDR3 reads CASSSRQGAHGKLFF. The CDR3 DNA reads TGTGCCAGCAGCTCCCGACAGGGGGCGCACGGAAAACTGTTTTTT.

The chain recombines TRBV11-3 with TRBJ2-1; TRBD2 matches 16 bases. The germline gives CDR1 SGHNT, CDR2 YENEEA. The CDR3 length is 19 residues. V lost 6 bases and J lost 1; bases outside the gene matches: 9. CDR3 region: CASSSDGTSGRASYNEQFF. In DNA form, the CDR3 reads TGTGCCAGCAGTAGCGATGGGACTAGCGGGAGGGCATCCTACAATGAGCAGTTCTTC.